This T cell receptor (beta chain) was sequenced in a study of T cells after yellow fever vaccination. Overall study results and limits: There was a possibility that FACS-sorted repertoires contained abundant clonotypes contaminating from the bulk population.

TCRdb re-called the 5' RACE reads with MiXCR, one entry per CDR3 protein. This sample has 400,000 to 450,000 distinct CDR3 sequences, with approximately 19% found just once. This clonotype has more than one count but fewer than ten. Its specificity is unknown. The junction had 2 bases not matched to a gene; V was cut back by 4 bases and J by 8 bases. The CDR3 is 14 amino acids. The germline V gene encodes CDR1 MDHEN and CDR2 SYDVKM. The TCR comes from a man aged 18 to 30 who received the YFV17D yellow fever vaccine. This specimen consisted of PBMCs, obtained before the yellow fever booster vaccination. The V call is TRBV28, the J call TRBJ2-1, with 13 bases that match TRBD2. The chain's CDR3 is CASSWTSGGDEQFF. In DNA, the CDR3 is TGTGCCAGCAGTTGGACTAGCGGGGGCGATGAGCAGTTCTTC.